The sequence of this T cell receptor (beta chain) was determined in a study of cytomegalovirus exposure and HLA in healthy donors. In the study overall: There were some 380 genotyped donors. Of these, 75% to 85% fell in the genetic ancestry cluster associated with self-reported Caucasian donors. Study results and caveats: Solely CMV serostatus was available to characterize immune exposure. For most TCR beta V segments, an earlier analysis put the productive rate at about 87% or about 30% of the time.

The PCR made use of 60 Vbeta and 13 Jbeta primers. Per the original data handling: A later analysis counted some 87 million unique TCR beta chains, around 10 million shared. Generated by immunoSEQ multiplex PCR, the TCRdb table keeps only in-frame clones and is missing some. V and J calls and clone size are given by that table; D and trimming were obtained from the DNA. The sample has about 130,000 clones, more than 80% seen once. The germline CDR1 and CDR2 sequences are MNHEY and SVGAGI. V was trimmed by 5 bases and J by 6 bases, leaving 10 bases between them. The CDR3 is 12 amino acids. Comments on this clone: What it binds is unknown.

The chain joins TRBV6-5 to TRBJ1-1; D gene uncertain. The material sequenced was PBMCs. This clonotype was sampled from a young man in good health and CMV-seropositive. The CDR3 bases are TGTGCCAGCAGTCAGGTCCCCCCTGAAGCTTTCTTT. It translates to CASSQVPPEAFF.